This T cell receptor (beta chain) was identified in a study of CD8+ T cells in alopecia areata. Study results and limitations: Clarity of TCR sharing across patients fell short of that in mice, possibly HLA-related. Affected scalp, especially in alopecia totalis/universalis, had a higher clonality than normal scalp did.

Of note for this clone: Its specificity is not known.

Looked up from germline, CDR1 is SGHAT and CDR2 is FQNNGV. This CDR3 has 15 residues. V lost 1 base to trimming and J lost 7 bases; unmatched junction nucleotides: 10. Following extraction, RNA underwent reverse transcription to cDNA, which served as the sequencing template. Using immunoSEQ multiplex PCR, the repertoire was profiled, and TCRdb retains in-frame clones only, with some absent. This table has 160,000 or so clones, around 64% appearing once. Researchers gathered lesional scalp punch biopsies and peripheral blood from patients with alopecia areata. The receptor's source is a human donor with alopecia areata. This chain links TRBV11-2 with TRBJ2-7, with 7 bases that match TRBD2. Sequences were derived from CD8+ T cells sorted from blood, sampled at week 0. CDR3 sequence: CASSLGGGDSWEQYF. The CDR3 DNA is TGTGCCAGCAGCTTAGGTGGGGGGGATTCTTGGGAGCAGTACTTC. The full variable domain, with the rest looked up from reference TRBV11-2 and TRBJ2-7, is EAGVAQSPRYKIIEKRQSVAFWCNPISGHATLYWYQQILGQGPKLLIQFQNNGVVDDSQLPKDRFSAERLKGVDSTLKIQPAKLEDSAVYLCASSLGGGDSWEQYFGPGTRLTVT.